This T cell receptor (beta chain) derives from a study of shared clonotypes between healthy human individuals. Trimming pared 0 bases from V and 8 bases from J, leaving 19 bases between. CDR1 LGHNA and CDR2 YSLEER come from the germline V gene. The CDR3 extends over 16 amino acids. TCRdb's table, derived via immunoSEQ multiplex PCR, lists solely in-frame clones and lacks some. The table shows roughly 480,000 clones, with around 79% occurring only once. The receptor comes from a woman in her forties in good health. Some clones in this sample may be carry-over from other donors' samples. The chain employs TRBV4-3 and TRBJ1-2; D not certain. Material: PBMCs. The CDR3 DNA is TGCGCCAGCAGCCAAGAGCCTAATATGGGAGGCGGGGGCTACACCTTC. This encodes CASSQEPNMGGGGYTF.